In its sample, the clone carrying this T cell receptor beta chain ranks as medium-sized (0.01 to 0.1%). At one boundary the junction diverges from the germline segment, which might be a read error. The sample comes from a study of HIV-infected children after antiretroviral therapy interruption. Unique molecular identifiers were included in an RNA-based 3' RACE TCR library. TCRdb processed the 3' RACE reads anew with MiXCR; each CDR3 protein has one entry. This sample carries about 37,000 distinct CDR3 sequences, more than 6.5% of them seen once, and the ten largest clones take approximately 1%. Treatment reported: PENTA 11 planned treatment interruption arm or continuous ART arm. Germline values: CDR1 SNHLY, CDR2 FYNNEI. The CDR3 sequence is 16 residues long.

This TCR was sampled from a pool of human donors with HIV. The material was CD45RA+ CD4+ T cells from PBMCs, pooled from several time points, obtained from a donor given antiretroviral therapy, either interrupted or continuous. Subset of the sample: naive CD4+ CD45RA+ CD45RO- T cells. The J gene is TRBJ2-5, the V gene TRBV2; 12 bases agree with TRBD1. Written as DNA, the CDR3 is TGTGCCAGCAGCCCGGGACAGGGGGCGCGGCAAGACACCCAGTACTTT. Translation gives CASSPGQGARQDTQYF.